This is a list of T cell receptor beta chains from one sample in a study of blood T cells in healthy people across ages. TCRdb re-analysed the 5' RACE reads in MiXCR, keeping a single row per CDR3 protein. The table has about 940,000 distinct CDR3 sequences, roughly 43% seen once; the top ten hold around 15%. Specimen: blood. These receptors were taken from a man aged 25 to 40 in good health. The CDR3 runs from the conserved cysteine through the conserved F or W. D genes are given only for firm matches. Rows may omit the clone size; those that give it use once, few, many or a size class.

v_gene: TRBV18; abundance: .; d_gene: TRBD1; j_gene: TRBJ1-2; CDR3nt: TGTGCCAGCTCACCACCGAGCACAGGGGCTAAGGAAGGCTACACCTTC; CDR3aa: CASSPPSTGAKEGYTF
v_gene: TRBV20-1; abundance: .; d_gene: .; j_gene: TRBJ1-1; CDR3nt: TGCAGTGCTGGTCCGACAGGTAAAACTGAAGCTTTCTTT; CDR3aa: CSAGPTGKTEAFF
v_gene: TRBV2; abundance: few; d_gene: TRBD2; j_gene: TRBJ2-5; CDR3nt: TGTGCCAGCACGGCAGGGACTAGCCGGTTCCTGGAGACCCAGTACTTC; CDR3aa: CASTAGTSRFLETQYF
v_gene: TRBV29-1; abundance: .; d_gene: .; j_gene: TRBJ2-7; CDR3nt: TGCAGCGTTGAACCGGACAGCTCCTACGAGCAGTACTTC; CDR3aa: CSVEPDSSYEQYF
v_gene: TRBV6-2/TRBV6-3; abundance: .; d_gene: .; j_gene: TRBJ2-5; CDR3nt: TGTGCCAGCAGTCCCCTACTCTGGGGAACCCAGTACTTC; CDR3aa: CASSPLLWGTQYF
v_gene: TRBV7-2; abundance: .; d_gene: .; j_gene: TRBJ2-3; CDR3nt: TGTGCCGCCAGCCGGGGGCTAGAAACAGATACGCAGTATTTT; CDR3aa: CAASRGLETDTQYF
v_gene: TRBV20-1; abundance: .; d_gene: .; j_gene: TRBJ1-6; CDR3nt: TGCAGTGCTAGCATGGGGGGGGAGAATTCACCCCTCCACTTT; CDR3aa: CSASMGGENSPLHF
v_gene: TRBV4-1; abundance: few; d_gene: TRBD1; j_gene: TRBJ1-1; CDR3nt: TGCGCCAGCAGCCAAGAAACAGGGGTTACTGAAGCTTTCTTT; CDR3aa: CASSQETGVTEAFF
v_gene: TRBV29-1; abundance: .; d_gene: TRBD1; j_gene: TRBJ2-5; CDR3nt: TGCAGCGTTGAAGTGGCAGGGGGCGGAGAGACCCAGTACTTC; CDR3aa: CSVEVAGGGETQYF
v_gene: TRBV20-1; abundance: once; d_gene: TRBD1; j_gene: TRBJ2-7; CDR3nt: TGCAGTGCTCCGGGACAGGGGGGCGACGAGCAGTACTTC; CDR3aa: CSAPGQGGDEQYF
v_gene: TRBV29-1; abundance: .; d_gene: .; j_gene: TRBJ2-1; CDR3nt: TGCAGCGTTGAAAGAGAGGCAGGGGGGCGCGGTGAGCAGTTCTTC; CDR3aa: CSVEREAGGRGEQFF
v_gene: TRBV20-1; abundance: .; d_gene: TRBD2; j_gene: TRBJ2-7; CDR3nt: TGCAGTGCTAGCCAACTAGCGGGGGTATCCTACGAGCAGTACTTC; CDR3aa: CSASQLAGVSYEQYF
v_gene: TRBV5-1; abundance: many; d_gene: .; j_gene: TRBJ2-5; CDR3nt: TGTGCCAGCAGCTTGCTACAAGAGACCCAGTACTTC; CDR3aa: CASSLLQETQYF
v_gene: TRBV28; abundance: few; d_gene: TRBD1; j_gene: TRBJ1-2; CDR3nt: TGTGCCAGCACAATCGGGACAGGGGGGATCTATGGCTACACCTTC; CDR3aa: CASTIGTGGIYGYTF
v_gene: TRBV20-1; abundance: .; d_gene: .; j_gene: TRBJ2-3; CDR3nt: TGCAGCGGGGGACTCTCTAGCACAGATACGCAGTATTTT; CDR3aa: CSGGLSSTDTQYF
v_gene: TRBV4-3; abundance: .; d_gene: TRBD2; j_gene: TRBJ2-7; CDR3nt: TGCGCCAGCAGCCGATTTACTAGCGGGGTCTACGAGCAGTACTTC; CDR3aa: CASSRFTSGVYEQYF
v_gene: TRBV12-3/TRBV12-4; abundance: few; d_gene: TRBD1; j_gene: TRBJ1-5; CDR3nt: TGTGCCAGCAGTTTCGACAGGGGGCAAGTGCAGCCCCAGCATTTT; CDR3aa: CASSFDRGQVQPQHF
v_gene: TRBV11-2; abundance: .; d_gene: .; j_gene: TRBJ2-3; CDR3nt: TGTGCCAGCAGCTTAGTTGGCGGGTTCCCTAGCACAAATACGCAGTATTTT; CDR3aa: CASSLVGGFPSTNTQYF
v_gene: TRBV7-9; abundance: .; d_gene: TRBD1; j_gene: TRBJ1-6; CDR3nt: TGTGCCAGCAGCCAGGGGACAGGGGGTATTTCACCCCTCCACTTT; CDR3aa: CASSQGTGGISPLHF
v_gene: TRBV9; abundance: .; d_gene: TRBD1; j_gene: TRBJ1-2; CDR3nt: TGTGCCAGCAGCGTAGAGACAGGGGGTCGGTATGGCTACACCTTC; CDR3aa: CASSVETGGRYGYTF
v_gene: TRBV10-3; abundance: .; d_gene: .; j_gene: TRBJ2-5; CDR3nt: TGTGCCATCAGTGTTCGAGGCCCCCAAGAGACCCAGTACTTC; CDR3aa: CAISVRGPQETQYF
v_gene: TRBV20-1; abundance: .; d_gene: .; j_gene: TRBJ2-3; CDR3nt: TGCAGTGCTAGAGCCCCTAGCACAGATACGCAGTATTTT; CDR3aa: CSARAPSTDTQYF
v_gene: TRBV2; abundance: .; d_gene: TRBD1; j_gene: TRBJ2-1; CDR3nt: TGTGCCAGCAGTGAAATGGGGACAGGAGTCCATGAGCAGTTCTTC; CDR3aa: CASSEMGTGVHEQFF
v_gene: TRBV7-9; abundance: few; d_gene: .; j_gene: TRBJ2-5; CDR3nt: TGTGCCAGCAGCTTAGTGGTCAGCAACCAAGAGACCCAGTACTTC; CDR3aa: CASSLVVSNQETQYF
v_gene: TRBV7-9; abundance: .; d_gene: .; j_gene: TRBJ2-1; CDR3nt: TGTGCCAGCAGCTTACTCGGGCTTAGGGGCGATGAGCAGTTCTTC; CDR3aa: CASSLLGLRGDEQFF
v_gene: TRBV11-1; abundance: .; d_gene: TRBD2; j_gene: TRBJ2-1; CDR3nt: TGTGCCAGCAGCCGGACTAGCGATTCCTACAATGAGCAGTTCTTC; CDR3aa: CASSRTSDSYNEQFF
v_gene: TRBV5-6; abundance: .; d_gene: .; j_gene: TRBJ2-5; CDR3nt: TGTGCCAGCAGCTCAAAGTGGGGGTCAGAGACCCAGTACTTC; CDR3aa: CASSSKWGSETQYF
v_gene: TRBV6-5; abundance: .; d_gene: .; j_gene: TRBJ2-5; CDR3nt: TGTGCCAGCAGTTACTCGCTGAGGCAGTACTTC; CDR3aa: CASSYSLRQYF
v_gene: TRBV4-1; abundance: few; d_gene: TRBD2; j_gene: TRBJ2-3; CDR3nt: TGCGCCAGCAGCCACGGACTAGCGAGTAGCACAGATACGCAGTATTTT; CDR3aa: CASSHGLASSTDTQYF
v_gene: TRBV15; abundance: .; d_gene: .; j_gene: TRBJ2-5; CDR3nt: TGTGCCACCAGCTCCCCCGCGGGCGGGTCCCAGTACTTC; CDR3aa: CATSSPAGGSQYF
v_gene: TRBV11-1; abundance: .; d_gene: .; j_gene: TRBJ2-3; CDR3nt: TGTGCCAGCAGCACCCAAACAGATACGCAGTATTTT; CDR3aa: CASSTQTDTQYF
v_gene: TRBV28; abundance: .; d_gene: TRBD1; j_gene: TRBJ1-1; CDR3nt: TGTGCCAGCAGTGCCAGGGGGCGAACTGAAGCTTTCTTT; CDR3aa: CASSARGRTEAFF
v_gene: TRBV27; abundance: .; d_gene: .; j_gene: TRBJ2-1; CDR3nt: TGTGCCAGCAGCGCGGAAGGGCTGGGATACAATGAGCAGTTCTTC; CDR3aa: CASSAEGLGYNEQFF
v_gene: TRBV4-3; abundance: few; d_gene: .; j_gene: TRBJ2-7; CDR3nt: TGCGCCAGCAGCCAAGATCAGGGATCCTTATACTACGAGCAGTACTTC; CDR3aa: CASSQDQGSLYYEQYF
v_gene: TRBV7-6; abundance: once; d_gene: TRBD1; j_gene: TRBJ1-4; CDR3nt: TGTGCCAGCAGCTCAGGGGGAAATGATGAAAAACTGTTTTTT; CDR3aa: CASSSGGNDEKLFF
v_gene: TRBV6-6; abundance: few; d_gene: .; j_gene: TRBJ1-1; CDR3nt: TGTGCCAGCAGTTACTCCCCGCTGGCTTTCTTT; CDR3aa: CASSYSPLAFF
v_gene: TRBV12-3/TRBV12-4; abundance: .; d_gene: .; j_gene: TRBJ1-2; CDR3nt: TGTGCCAGCAGTCCACCCACAGGGAAACCCCTAGGCTACACCTTC; CDR3aa: CASSPPTGKPLGYTF
v_gene: TRBV20-1; abundance: .; d_gene: TRBD2; j_gene: TRBJ2-1; CDR3nt: TGCAGTGCTAGGGCTGGGACTAGCGGGGGGAATGAGCAGTTCTTC; CDR3aa: CSARAGTSGGNEQFF
v_gene: TRBV12-3/TRBV12-4; abundance: .; d_gene: .; j_gene: TRBJ2-4; CDR3nt: TGTGCCAGCAGTAGCCGGATCCTGACAGGGGAGGGAAACATTCAGTACTTC; CDR3aa: CASSSRILTGEGNIQYF
v_gene: TRBV7-9; abundance: .; d_gene: .; j_gene: TRBJ1-2; CDR3nt: TGTGCCAGCAGCTTCCCCCGGGAAGGGACCTATGGCTACACCTTC; CDR3aa: CASSFPREGTYGYTF
v_gene: TRBV24-1; abundance: .; d_gene: .; j_gene: TRBJ2-3; CDR3nt: TGTGCCACCAGTGATCCCTACACAGATACGCAGTATTTT; CDR3aa: CATSDPYTDTQYF
v_gene: TRBV28; abundance: .; d_gene: TRBD2; j_gene: TRBJ2-3; CDR3nt: TGTGCCAGCAGTTTATTAGCGGGGAATCCAGATACGCAGTATTTT; CDR3aa: CASSLLAGNPDTQYF
v_gene: TRBV5-1; abundance: once; d_gene: TRBD2; j_gene: TRBJ2-7; CDR3nt: TGCGCCAGCAGCCCAATAGCGGGAGGGCCGTACGAGCAGTACTTC; CDR3aa: CASSPIAGGPYEQYF
v_gene: TRBV27; abundance: few; d_gene: .; j_gene: TRBJ1-4; CDR3nt: TGTGCCAGCAGAAGGGGTTTTGCAACTAATGAAAAACTGTTTTTT; CDR3aa: CASRRGFATNEKLFF
v_gene: TRBV2; abundance: .; d_gene: .; j_gene: TRBJ1-2; CDR3nt: TGTGCCAGCCGGGAGGGCAGCTATGGCTACACCTTC; CDR3aa: CASREGSYGYTF
v_gene: TRBV4-1; abundance: .; d_gene: TRBD1; j_gene: TRBJ2-4; CDR3nt: TGCGCCAGCCTAGGGACCGGGACAGGGGGGAACATTCAGTACTTC; CDR3aa: CASLGTGTGGNIQYF
v_gene: TRBV7-2; abundance: .; d_gene: TRBD2; j_gene: TRBJ2-3; CDR3nt: TGTGCCAGCAGCTTGCTAGCGGGGGATTCAGATACGCAGTATTTT; CDR3aa: CASSLLAGDSDTQYF
v_gene: TRBV2; abundance: .; d_gene: .; j_gene: TRBJ1-1; CDR3nt: TGTGCCAGCAGTGTGGGGCCTGAAGCTTTCTTT; CDR3aa: CASSVGPEAFF
v_gene: TRBV30; abundance: .; d_gene: .; j_gene: TRBJ2-7; CDR3nt: TGTGCCTCCGAAAAGCAAGCCGGCTCCTACGAGCAGTACTTC; CDR3aa: CASEKQAGSYEQYF
v_gene: TRBV29-1; abundance: few; d_gene: TRBD2; j_gene: TRBJ2-5; CDR3nt: TGCAGCGCTCCTAGCGGGGGGCGGGAGACCCAGTACTTC; CDR3aa: CSAPSGGRETQYF
v_gene: TRBV28; abundance: .; d_gene: .; j_gene: TRBJ2-1; CDR3nt: TGTGCCAGCAGTTCCCCTTCCTATGAGCAGTTCTTC; CDR3aa: CASSSPSYEQFF
v_gene: TRBV6-6; abundance: .; d_gene: TRBD1; j_gene: TRBJ2-7; CDR3nt: TGTGCCAGCAGGCCGACAGGGACGGGGTCCTACGAGCAGTACTTC; CDR3aa: CASRPTGTGSYEQYF